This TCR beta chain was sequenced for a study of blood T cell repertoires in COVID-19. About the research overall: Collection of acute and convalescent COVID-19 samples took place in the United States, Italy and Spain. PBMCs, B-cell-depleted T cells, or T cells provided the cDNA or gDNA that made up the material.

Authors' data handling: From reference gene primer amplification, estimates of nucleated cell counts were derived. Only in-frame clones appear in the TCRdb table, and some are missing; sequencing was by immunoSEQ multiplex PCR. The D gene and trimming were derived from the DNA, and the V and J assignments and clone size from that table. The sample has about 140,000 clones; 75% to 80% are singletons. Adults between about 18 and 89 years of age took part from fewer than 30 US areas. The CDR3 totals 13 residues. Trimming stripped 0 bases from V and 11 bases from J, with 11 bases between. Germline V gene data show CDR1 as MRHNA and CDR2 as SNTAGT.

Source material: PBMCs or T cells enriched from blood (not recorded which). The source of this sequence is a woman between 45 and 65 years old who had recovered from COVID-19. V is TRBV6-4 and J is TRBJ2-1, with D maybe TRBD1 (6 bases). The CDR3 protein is CASSDSLQGQQFF. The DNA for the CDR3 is TGTGCCAGCAGTGACTCTTTACAGGGCCAGCAGTTCTTC.